This TCR beta chain comes out of a study of identifying expanded T cells in peripheral blood. The ends were cut back, 4 bases at V and 6 bases at J, with 16 bases in the middle. Germline CDR1 reads SGHNT; CDR2 reads YYREEE (reference sequence). This CDR3 comprises 14 residues. A few counts support this clone. Libraries were prepared by immunoSEQ multiplex PCR; TCRdb keeps only in-frame clonotypes and omits some of them. The repertoire has about 100,000 clones, about 87% of them found once; the top ten carry 5.5%. Material: blood. This sequence joins TRBV5-4 and TRBJ1-1, with D hard to call. This sequence originates from a person between 18 and 69 years old in good health. The CDR3 sequence: CASSPDLYGPEAFF. CDR3 bases: TGTGCCAGCAGCCCGGACCTCTATGGGCCTGAAGCTTTCTTT.